The 19 T cell receptor beta chains below all came from one sample that was sequenced in a study of T cell repertoires in cytomegalovirus infection. TCRdb redid the calling of the reads with MiXCR, one entry per CDR3 protein. The sample includes 110,000 or so distinct CDR3 sequences, around 31% of them seen just once. Their antigen targets remain unknown. This material consisted of CD8+ T cells from cultured PBMCs, taken from culture after CMV antigen stimulation. The receptors come from a human donor in good health (CMV status not recorded). Some clones in this sample may be carry-over from other donors' samples.

V and J are TRBV7-6 and TRBJ2-2; 7 nucleotides match TRBD2. V gave up 2 bases and J gave up 6 bases; unmatched junction bases: 0. Germline V CDR1 and CDR2: SGHVS, FNYEAQ. The CDR3 covers 13 residues. In DNA form, the CDR3 reads TGTGCCAGCAGCTTAAGCGGGGCCGGGGAGCTGTTTTTT. This sequence encodes CASSLSGAGELFF.

The chain's CDR3 is CASSLGRGLNEQFF. CDR3 nucleotide sequence: TGTGCCAGCAGCTTGGGGAGGGGGCTAAATGAGCAGTTCTTC. The chain uses TRBV12-3 or TRBV12-4 and TRBJ2-1; possibly TRBD1 or TRBD2 for D (7 bases each). This CDR3 spans 14 amino acids. V lost 6 bases and J lost 7, with 16 bases in between.

In this sample, this clonotype turned up a few times. The chain carries TRBV12-3 or TRBV12-4 and TRBJ2-6, with 7 bases identical to TRBD1. This CDR3 is 18 amino acids long. With V trimmed by 2 bases and J by 0 bases, 7 bases remained unmatched. DNA for the CDR3: TGTGCCAGCAGTTTAACGGGACAGTTCCTCTCTGGGGCCAACGTCCTGACTTTC. It codes for CASSLTGQFLSGANVLTF.

The chain carries TRBV5-1 and TRBJ1-2; no reliable D call. Germline V gives CDR1 SGHRS, CDR2 YFSETQ. The CDR3 extends over 13 amino acids. V lost 0 bases, J lost 7 bases, and 10 bases lay in between. CDR3 nucleotide sequence: TGCGCCAGCAGCTTGGAAGGAGCTCGTGGCTACACCTTC. This translates into CASSLEGARGYTF.

J is TRBJ2-7 and V is TRBV19; TRBD1 agrees at 9 bases. The germline gives CDR1 LNHDA, CDR2 SQIVND (reference sequence). V was clipped by 4 bases and J by 3 bases; unmatched bases: 16. This CDR3 comprises 18 residues. The CDR3, as DNA: TGTGCCAGTAGTAATCAACATTCGGGACAGGGCTCAATCTACGAGCAGTACTTC. Translating it yields CASSNQHSGQGSIYEQYF. Drawing the rest from reference TRBV19 and TRBJ2-7, the complete variable domain is DGGITQSPKYLFRKEGQNVTLSCEQNLNHDAMYWYRQDPGQGLRLIYYSQIVNDFQKGDIAEGYSVSREKKESFPLTVTSAQKNPTAFYLCASSNQHSGQGSIYEQYFGPGTRLTVT.

This clonotype appeared a few times. The chain is built from TRBV20-1 and TRBJ2-1; D unresolved. Trimming took off 5 bases at V and 8 bases at J, with 13 bases between the two ends. The length of the CDR3 is 12 residues. Germline lookup yields CDR1 DFQATT and CDR2 SNEGSKA (reference sequence). CDR3 residues: CSAPPALHEQFF. The CDR3 DNA reads as TGCAGTGCTCCCCCGGCCCTCCATGAGCAGTTCTTC.

The genes are TRBV12-3 or TRBV12-4 and TRBJ2-7; D uncertain. The V end was cut by 3 bases, the J end by 5 bases, with 8 bases between. This CDR3 has 12 residues. The CDR3 DNA sequence: TGTGCCAGCAGTTTGGGCTTCAACGAGCAGTACTTC. It yields the protein CASSLGFNEQYF.

The rearrangement uses TRBV12-3 or TRBV12-4 and TRBJ2-1; 9 bases are shared with TRBD2. V dropped 3 bases and J dropped 6; count of bases not matched to a gene: 6. This CDR3 has 15 amino acids. CDR3 nucleotide sequence: TGTGCCAGCAGTTTGGCGGGGGGGCAGACCAATGAGCAGTTCTTC. Protein: CASSLAGGQTNEQFF.

This clonotype was observed many times. The genes are TRBV7-6 and TRBJ2-7, with TRBD1 identical over 8 bases. Trimming took 5 bases from V and 5 from J; bases not matched to a gene: 20. Looked up from germline, CDR1 is SGHVS and CDR2 is FNYEAQ. The CDR3 is made up of 18 amino acids. This CDR3 reads CASSNYKSGQGLGDEQYF. The CDR3 DNA reads as TGTGCCAGCAGCAACTACAAGAGCGGACAGGGATTGGGGGACGAGCAGTACTTC.

This chain uses TRBV7-4 with TRBJ2-5, with 7 bases matching TRBD1. Germline CDR1 reads SGHVT; CDR2 reads SQSDAQ. The CDR3 is made up of 14 amino acids. Trimming took 6 bases from V and 2 from J; bases not matched to a gene: 6. The CDR3 region has the DNA TGTGCCAGCAGTCACAGGGGACGACAAGAGACCCAGTACTTC. Protein product: CASSHRGRQETQYF.

The rearrangement uses TRBV7-9 and TRBJ2-7, with 10 bases identical to TRBD1. CDR1 and CDR2 from the germline V gene are SEHNR and FQNEAQ (reference sequence). The CDR3 has 15 residues. V trimming: 3 bases; J trimming: 7 bases; junction bases outside the gene matches: 9. CDR3 DNA sequence: TGTGCCAGCAGCTTTCGTTCGGGACAGGGGAGTGAGCAGTACTTC. This translates into CASSFRSGQGSEQYF.

This clonotype has at least ten counts. The chain recombines TRBV10-3 with TRBJ1-5; no reliable D call. V was clipped by 3 bases and J by 2 bases, with 8 bases between them. CDR1 and CDR2 (germline): ENHRY, SYGVKD. This CDR3 contains 14 residues. DNA of the CDR3: TGTGCCATCAGTGAAGCCCCCGGCAATCAGCCCCAGCATTTT. Its protein is CAISEAPGNQPQHF.

This clonotype was counted at least ten times. The genes are TRBV9 and TRBJ2-1; 9 positions match TRBD2. The ends lost 0 bases at V and 7 bases at J; junction bases unmatched: 5. Germline lookup yields CDR1 SGDLS and CDR2 YYNGEE. The CDR3 totals 15 residues. The CDR3 DNA is TGTGCCAGCAGCGTAGTGGGGGCGGGAGGGAATGAGCAGTTCTTC. The encoded protein is CASSVVGAGGNEQFF.

This rearrangement joins TRBV29-1 to TRBJ1-1, with D perhaps matching TRBD1 (5 bases). In germline, CDR1 is SQVTM, CDR2 ANQGSEA. V was pared by 6 bases and J by 6 bases, with 11 bases between. The CDR3 sequence is 11 residues long. CDR3 region: CSVRDVAEAFF. For the CDR3, the DNA is TGCAGCGTACGGGACGTCGCTGAAGCTTTCTTT. Full variable domain (rest looked up from reference TRBV29-1 and TRBJ1-1): SAVISQKPSRDICQRGTSLTIQCQVDSQVTMMFWYRQQPGQSLTLIATANQGSEATYESGFVIDKFPISRPNLTFSTLTVSNMSPEDSSIYLCSVRDVAEAFFGQGTRLTVV.

This clonotype came up many times. V is TRBV7-2 and J is TRBJ2-3, with TRBD2 matching 9 bases. CDR3 size: 16 residues. Germline lookup yields CDR1 SGHTA and CDR2 FQGNSA. The trim removed 6 bases at V and 4 bases at J, leaving 11 bases unmatched. The CDR3: CASRARSGGMADTQYF. As DNA, the CDR3 is TGTGCCAGCAGGGCACGTAGCGGGGGAATGGCAGATACGCAGTATTTT.

V usage is TRBV7-2 and J usage is TRBJ1-4; no clear D gene. CDR3 size: 16 residues. V lost 1 base and J lost 4, with 13 bases in between. Germline CDR1 reads SGHTA; CDR2 reads FQGNSA. CDR3 loop: CASSLDQGWGNEKLFF. The CDR3 region has the DNA TGTGCCAGCAGCTTAGATCAAGGGTGGGGTAATGAAAAACTGTTTTTT.

The chain carries TRBV4-1 and TRBJ1-1; possible D gene TRBD1, 5 bases. Trimming removed 0 bases from V and 8 bases from J, with 13 bases in between. The CDR3 is 14 amino acids. Germline V lookup: CDR1 MGHRA, CDR2 YSYEKL. CDR3 DNA sequence: TGCGCCAGCAGCCAAGAATATTCGGGGGAAGAAGCTTTCTTT. The encoded protein is CASSQEYSGEEAFF.

For the CDR3, the DNA is TGTGCCAGCAGTGTAGTCAGCAACCGCACAGATACGCAGTATTTT. This codes for CASSVVSNRTDTQYF. This chain uses TRBV6-6 with TRBJ2-3, with D unresolved. This CDR3 is 15 amino acids long. Between the trimmed V and J ends, which lost 5 bases and 1 base, there was a span of 13 bases. Germline V CDR1 and CDR2: MNHNY, SVGAGI (reference sequence).

The chain couples TRBV20-1 to TRBJ2-7; D call uncertain. Germline V gene sequence: CDR1 DFQATT, CDR2 SNEGSKA (reference sequence). The CDR3 has 14 residues. Deletions cut 3 bases from V and 2 bases from J, with 14 bases between. CDR3 region: CSARTKLLPYEQYF. Here the CDR3 DNA reads TGCAGTGCTAGGACAAAGCTATTACCCTACGAGCAGTACTTC.